This entry features one TCR beta chain sequence. The data stem from a study of early T cells in non-severe SARS-CoV-2 infection. A single record per CDR3 protein comes from TCRdb applying MiXCR to the 5' RACE reads. The data show more than 60,000 distinct CDR3 sequences, with roughly a tenth seen just once and 5.5% to 7% held by the top ten. This clonotype was obtained from an adult who was a healthcare worker with PCR-confirmed SARS-CoV-2 infection or an uninfected control (not recorded which). The sample comprised whole blood.

Here the CDR3 reads CASSYNRNRELFF. The CDR3 DNA reads as TGTGCCAGCAGTTATAATAGAAACAGAGAGCTGTTTTTT. V is TRBV6-6 and J is TRBJ2-2; D not resolved. V was clipped by 3 bases and J by 11 bases, with 13 bases between them. The CDR3 consists of 13 residues. Germline CDR1 and CDR2: MNHNY and SVGAGI (reference sequence).